This is a list of T cell receptor beta chains from one sample in a study of read filtering for tumor transcriptome and immune sequencing. TCRdb called the reads again in MiXCR, with one record for every CDR3 protein. The data hold 62,000 or so distinct CDR3 sequences, with approximately 22% observed a single time. Sequenced input: a population of CD138-negative cells sorted from bone marrow. The receptor source for this set is a donor aged 40 or over with multiple myeloma. The CDR3 runs from the conserved cysteine through the conserved F or W. D genes are given only for firm matches. Clone size is not always given. Where it is, it says once, few, many or a class for expanded clones.

D gene: .; J gene: TRBJ2-4; V gene: TRBV19; clone size: .; CDR3 protein: CASSEGESDIQYF; CDR3 DNA: TGTGCCAGTAGTGAGGGGGAGTCGGACATTCAGTACTTC
D gene: .; J gene: TRBJ1-2; V gene: TRBV20-1; clone size: few; CDR3 protein: CSAGEDYGYTF; CDR3 DNA: TGCAGTGCTGGAGAAGACTATGGCTACACCTTC
D gene: TRBD1; J gene: TRBJ2-7; V gene: TRBV20-1; clone size: many; CDR3 protein: CSTTQGSNGEQYF; CDR3 DNA: TGCAGTACCACACAGGGGTCGAACGGCGAGCAGTACTTC
D gene: .; J gene: TRBJ2-7; V gene: TRBV28; clone size: many; CDR3 protein: CASSSSVTEQYF; CDR3 DNA: TGTGCCAGCAGTTCATCAGTTACCGAGCAGTACTTC
D gene: .; J gene: TRBJ1-1; V gene: TRBV7-9; clone size: many; CDR3 protein: CASSSDPSWAEAFF; CDR3 DNA: TGTGCCAGCAGCTCGGACCCGTCCTGGGCCGAAGCTTTCTTT
D gene: .; J gene: TRBJ2-5; V gene: TRBV7-9; clone size: few; CDR3 protein: CASSSFQTQETQHF; CDR3 DNA: TGTGCCAGCAGCTCCTTTCAAACCCAAGAGACCCAGCACTTC
D gene: TRBD2; J gene: TRBJ2-7; V gene: TRBV12-3/TRBV12-4; clone size: few; CDR3 protein: CASSRSGGPYEQYF; CDR3 DNA: TGTGCCAGCAGTCGTAGCGGGGGGCCCTACGAGCAGTACTTC
D gene: TRBD2; J gene: TRBJ2-7; V gene: TRBV29-1; clone size: many; CDR3 protein: CSVERRLAGGNEQYF; CDR3 DNA: TGCAGCGTTGAACGACGACTAGCGGGGGGGAACGAGCAGTACTTC
D gene: .; J gene: TRBJ1-1; V gene: TRBV10-3; clone size: many; CDR3 protein: CAISGGVNTEAFF; CDR3 DNA: TGTGCCATCAGTGGGGGGGTCAACACTGAAGCTTTCTTT
D gene: .; J gene: TRBJ1-2; V gene: TRBV20-1; clone size: many; CDR3 protein: CSAPSTGTNYGYTF; CDR3 DNA: TGCAGTGCCCCTTCGACAGGCACTAACTATGGCTACACCTTC
D gene: TRBD1; J gene: TRBJ1-2; V gene: TRBV6-5; clone size: few; CDR3 protein: CASRSPSQGGDGYTF; CDR3 DNA: TGTGCCAGCAGGTCTCCTTCACAGGGGGGGGATGGCTACACCTTC
D gene: TRBD1; J gene: TRBJ2-2; V gene: TRBV5-6; clone size: many; CDR3 protein: CASRNQGANTGELFF; CDR3 DNA: TGTGCCAGCAGAAATCAGGGGGCCAACACCGGGGAGCTGTTTTTT
D gene: TRBD2; J gene: TRBJ2-1; V gene: TRBV11-2; clone size: .; CDR3 protein: CASSWTSGYNEQFF; CDR3 DNA: TGTGCCAGCAGCTGGACTAGCGGTTACAATGAGCAGTTCTTC
D gene: .; J gene: TRBJ2-1; V gene: TRBV6-5; clone size: medium-sized; CDR3 protein: CASSGGPF; CDR3 DNA: TGTGCCAGCAGTGGGGGACCATTC
D gene: TRBD1; J gene: TRBJ2-7; V gene: TRBV5-1; clone size: many; CDR3 protein: CASGKDRSGYEQYF; CDR3 DNA: TGCGCCAGCGGAAAGGACAGGAGTGGTTACGAGCAGTACTTC
D gene: .; J gene: TRBJ2-7; V gene: TRBV20-1; clone size: many; CDR3 protein: CSARAGEQYF; CDR3 DNA: TGCAGTGCTAGAGCTGGGGAGCAGTACTTC
D gene: .; J gene: TRBJ1-4; V gene: TRBV4-2; clone size: many; CDR3 protein: CASSQDKQASGRTNEKLFF; CDR3 DNA: TGTGCCAGCAGCCAAGACAAACAGGCAAGCGGTAGAACTAATGAAAAACTGTTTTTT
D gene: .; J gene: TRBJ2-1; V gene: TRBV7-3; clone size: .; CDR3 protein: CASSSFGGTAYNEQFF; CDR3 DNA: TGTGCCAGCAGCTCATTCGGCGGGACAGCCTACAATGAGCAGTTCTTC
D gene: TRBD2; J gene: TRBJ2-1; V gene: TRBV29-1; clone size: many; CDR3 protein: CSVDREGLYNEQFF; CDR3 DNA: TGCAGCGTTGATCGGGAGGGCCTCTACAATGAGCAGTTCTTC
D gene: TRBD1; J gene: TRBJ1-1; V gene: TRBV4-1; clone size: many; CDR3 protein: CASSQSGGRWTEAFF; CDR3 DNA: TGCGCCAGCAGCCAATCAGGGGGCCGGTGGACTGAAGCTTTCTTT
D gene: .; J gene: TRBJ2-1; V gene: TRBV24-1; clone size: .; CDR3 protein: CATGDSSRALDGNEQFF; CDR3 DNA: TGTGCCACCGGTGATTCCTCCCGGGCCTTGGACGGAAATGAGCAGTTCTTC
D gene: .; J gene: TRBJ2-6; V gene: TRBV20-1; clone size: few; CDR3 protein: CSARVYGANVLTF; CDR3 DNA: TGCAGTGCTAGAGTGTACGGGGCCAACGTCCTGACTTTC
D gene: TRBD2; J gene: TRBJ2-7; V gene: TRBV7-2; clone size: many; CDR3 protein: CASRGLRGDHEQYF; CDR3 DNA: TGTGCCAGCAGGGGCTTGCGGGGGGATCACGAGCAGTACTTC
D gene: .; J gene: TRBJ2-5; V gene: TRBV2; clone size: many; CDR3 protein: CASTFRGETQYF; CDR3 DNA: TGTGCCAGCACCTTCAGGGGAGAGACCCAGTACTTC
D gene: TRBD2; J gene: TRBJ2-3; V gene: TRBV12-3/TRBV12-4; clone size: .; CDR3 protein: CASRDRDYGKDTRYF; CDR3 DNA: TGTGCCAGCAGGGACCGGGACTACGGGAAAGATACGCGGTATTTT
D gene: .; J gene: TRBJ1-1; V gene: TRBV5-1; clone size: .; CDR3 protein: CACSPGGVGTEAFF; CDR3 DNA: TGCGCCTGCAGCCCGGGAGGGGTTGGAACTGAAGCTTTCTTT
D gene: TRBD1; J gene: TRBJ2-7; V gene: TRBV7-9; clone size: many; CDR3 protein: CASSVNLGTAYEQYF; CDR3 DNA: TGTGCCAGCAGCGTTAACCTGGGGACAGCCTACGAGCAGTACTTC
D gene: TRBD1; J gene: TRBJ1-2; V gene: TRBV29-1; clone size: many; CDR3 protein: CSVGGPRDRVGYGYTF; CDR3 DNA: TGCAGCGTTGGAGGGCCCCGGGACAGGGTTGGCTATGGCTACACCTTC
D gene: .; J gene: TRBJ2-5; V gene: TRBV18; clone size: many; CDR3 protein: CASSREGSGMYQETQYF; CDR3 DNA: TGTGCCAGCTCACGAGAGGGGAGCGGAATGTACCAAGAGACCCAGTACTTC
D gene: TRBD1; J gene: TRBJ2-7; V gene: TRBV5-1; clone size: many; CDR3 protein: CASSLDRGQYEQYF; CDR3 DNA: TGCGCCAGCAGCTTGGACAGGGGGCAGTACGAGCAGTACTTC
D gene: .; J gene: TRBJ2-1; V gene: TRBV2; clone size: many; CDR3 protein: CASSESSSDFNEQFF; CDR3 DNA: TGTGCCAGCAGTGAAAGCTCCTCGGATTTCAATGAGCAGTTCTTC
D gene: .; J gene: TRBJ2-7; V gene: TRBV27; clone size: few; CDR3 protein: CASTAGGSYEQYF; CDR3 DNA: TGTGCCAGCACCGCAGGGGGGTCCTACGAGCAGTACTTC
D gene: TRBD2; J gene: TRBJ2-3; V gene: TRBV28; clone size: many; CDR3 protein: CASSPGTRERITDTQYF; CDR3 DNA: TGTGCCAGCAGTCCCGGGACTAGGGAGAGGATCACAGATACGCAGTATTTT
D gene: TRBD1; J gene: TRBJ1-1; V gene: TRBV7-2; clone size: few; CDR3 protein: CASSWTGTGDGEAFF; CDR3 DNA: TGTGCCAGCAGCTGGACCGGGACAGGGGATGGTGAAGCTTTCTTT
D gene: .; J gene: TRBJ2-5; V gene: TRBV6-5; clone size: many; CDR3 protein: CASSPQETQYF; CDR3 DNA: TGTGCCAGCAGTCCACAAGAGACCCAGTACTTC
D gene: TRBD1; J gene: TRBJ1-1; V gene: TRBV6-1; clone size: .; CDR3 protein: CASTGVVRTEAFF; CDR3 DNA: TGTGCCAGTACAGGGGTGGTCCGGACTGAAGCTTTCTTT
D gene: .; J gene: TRBJ2-1; V gene: TRBV10-3; clone size: many; CDR3 protein: CATQKGGDSYNEQFF; CDR3 DNA: TGTGCCACCCAGAAGGGGGGGGACTCCTACAATGAGCAGTTCTTC
D gene: .; J gene: TRBJ1-5; V gene: TRBV5-1; clone size: many; CDR3 protein: CASSLWGGDQPQHF; CDR3 DNA: TGCGCCAGCAGCTTGTGGGGGGGGGATCAGCCCCAGCATTTT
D gene: .; J gene: TRBJ2-1; V gene: TRBV5-1; clone size: .; CDR3 protein: CASAEGMVYEQFF; CDR3 DNA: TGCGCCAGCGCGGAGGGTATGGTATATGAGCAGTTCTTC
D gene: .; J gene: TRBJ1-1; V gene: TRBV6-6; clone size: few; CDR3 protein: CASSYRQDEAFF; CDR3 DNA: TGTGCCAGCAGCTATAGACAGGATGAAGCTTTCTTT
D gene: TRBD2; J gene: TRBJ2-2; V gene: TRBV10-2; clone size: many; CDR3 protein: CASSEAGGYTGELFF; CDR3 DNA: TGCGCCAGCAGTGAGGCGGGGGGATACACCGGGGAGCTGTTTTTT
D gene: .; J gene: TRBJ2-2; V gene: TRBV11-2; clone size: few; CDR3 protein: CASSSRGDTGELFF; CDR3 DNA: TGTGCCAGCAGCTCAAGGGGCGACACCGGGGAGCTGTTTTTT
D gene: TRBD2; J gene: TRBJ2-3; V gene: TRBV29-1; clone size: many; CDR3 protein: CSVELLAGGQDTQYF; CDR3 DNA: TGCAGCGTTGAACTACTAGCGGGAGGGCAAGATACGCAGTATTTT
D gene: TRBD2; J gene: TRBJ2-3; V gene: TRBV28; clone size: many; CDR3 protein: CASSPISGRSGDTQYF; CDR3 DNA: TGTGCCAGCAGTCCAATTAGCGGGAGGTCCGGGGATACGCAGTATTTT
D gene: .; J gene: TRBJ2-4; V gene: TRBV20-1; clone size: many; CDR3 protein: CSARDRGGAGGNIQYF; CDR3 DNA: TGCAGTGCTAGAGATCGGGGGGGGGCAGGGGGAAACATTCAGTACTTC
D gene: TRBD1; J gene: TRBJ2-2; V gene: TRBV10-3; clone size: many; CDR3 protein: CAISGDRGWTGELFF; CDR3 DNA: TGTGCCATCAGTGGTGACAGGGGGTGGACCGGGGAGCTGTTTTTT
D gene: .; J gene: TRBJ2-1; V gene: TRBV7-6; clone size: many; CDR3 protein: CASSSSGSPHEQFF; CDR3 DNA: TGTGCCAGCAGCTCGTCCGGGAGCCCCCATGAGCAGTTCTTC
D gene: .; J gene: TRBJ2-5; V gene: TRBV14; clone size: many; CDR3 protein: CASSRDIAYQETQYF; CDR3 DNA: TGTGCCAGCAGCCGTGATATAGCGTACCAAGAGACCCAGTACTTC
D gene: .; J gene: TRBJ1-1; V gene: TRBV5-1; clone size: many; CDR3 protein: CASSLMATVASNTEAFF; CDR3 DNA: TGCGCCAGCAGCTTGATGGCGACAGTGGCCTCGAACACTGAAGCTTTCTTT
D gene: TRBD1; J gene: TRBJ2-5; V gene: TRBV11-1; clone size: many; CDR3 protein: CASSLSRGRGQRETQYF; CDR3 DNA: TGTGCCAGCAGCTTAAGTCGTGGCAGGGGGCAGAGGGAGACCCAGTACTTC
D gene: .; J gene: TRBJ1-4; V gene: TRBV7-2; clone size: .; CDR3 protein: CASSLRLPGPTTNEKLFF; CDR3 DNA: TGTGCCAGCAGCTTAAGATTACCAGGCCCCACAACTAATGAAAAACTGTTTTTT
D gene: .; J gene: TRBJ2-2; V gene: TRBV5-4; clone size: .; CDR3 protein: CASSWTRYTGELFF; CDR3 DNA: TGTGCCAGCAGCTGGACAAGGTACACCGGGGAGCTGTTTTTT
D gene: .; J gene: TRBJ1-3; V gene: TRBV27; clone size: .; CDR3 protein: CASRRITGNTIYF; CDR3 DNA: TGTGCCAGCAGGAGAATTACTGGAAACACCATATATTTT
D gene: .; J gene: TRBJ2-1; V gene: TRBV18; clone size: many; CDR3 protein: CASSAPASTYNEQFF; CDR3 DNA: TGTGCCAGCTCCGCGCCGGCCAGCACCTACAATGAGCAGTTCTTC
D gene: .; J gene: TRBJ2-3; V gene: TRBV7-2; clone size: many; CDR3 protein: CASSTGPWGSTDTQYF; CDR3 DNA: TGTGCCAGCAGCACGGGGCCCTGGGGTAGCACAGATACGCAGTATTTT
D gene: TRBD1; J gene: TRBJ2-5; V gene: TRBV5-1; clone size: medium-sized; CDR3 protein: CASSSAGGYETQYF; CDR3 DNA: TGCGCCAGCAGCTCGGCAGGGGGCTACGAGACCCAGTACTTC
D gene: .; J gene: TRBJ1-1; V gene: TRBV12-3/TRBV12-4; clone size: many; CDR3 protein: CASSVGIPNTEAFF; CDR3 DNA: TGTGCCAGCAGTGTCGGGATCCCGAACACTGAAGCTTTCTTT